A selection of T cell receptor beta chains follows, all from one sample in a study of siplizumab effects on memory and regulatory T cells. Libraries were prepared by immunoSEQ multiplex PCR; TCRdb keeps only in-frame clonotypes and omits some of them. The table lists roughly 120,000 clones, roughly 94% of them singletons, with under 2% in the top ten. The sample taken for sequencing was non-Treg CD4+ T cells sorted from blood. The source is a human donor in good health. The CDR3 runs from the conserved cysteine through the conserved F or W.

v_gene: TRBV7-6
j_gene: TRBJ1-1
CDR3aa: CASSLEVMNTEAFF

v_gene: TRBV10-3
j_gene: TRBJ2-7
CDR3aa: CAISEPMGAYEQYF

v_gene: TRBV6-1
j_gene: TRBJ2-1
CDR3aa: CASRESGSGKDEQFF

v_gene: TRBV10-1
j_gene: TRBJ1-1
CDR3aa: CASSESGDSTEAFF

v_gene: TRBV9
j_gene: TRBJ2-2
CDR3aa: CASSAPLTPERTGELFF

v_gene: TRBV6-5
j_gene: TRBJ2-7
CDR3aa: CASSSGQGLYEQYF

v_gene: TRBV15
j_gene: TRBJ2-3
CDR3aa: CATSRGPGGGTDTQYF

v_gene: TRBV19
j_gene: TRBJ2-7
CDR3aa: CASSPRAGYEQYF

v_gene: TRBV4-1
j_gene: TRBJ1-2
CDR3aa: CASSQDRTGYGYTF

v_gene: TRBV27
j_gene: TRBJ1-1
CDR3aa: CASSGTGGFRAFF

v_gene: TRBV2
j_gene: TRBJ2-1
CDR3aa: CASRISYNEQFF

v_gene: TRBV7-8
j_gene: TRBJ1-5
CDR3aa: CASSLVNQPQHF

v_gene: TRBV5-4
j_gene: TRBJ2-5
CDR3aa: CASSAYRGQETQYF

v_gene: TRBV5-6
j_gene: TRBJ1-2
CDR3aa: CASSLVSSAYNYGYTF

v_gene: TRBV6-4
j_gene: TRBJ1-6
CDR3aa: CASRPGQGRNSPLHF

v_gene: TRBV10-2
j_gene: TRBJ2-7
CDR3aa: CASMPGQGGVEQYF

v_gene: TRBV18
j_gene: TRBJ2-5
CDR3aa: CASSPRTGEETQYF

v_gene: TRBV27
j_gene: TRBJ2-7
CDR3aa: CASSPLGQGRYGQYF

v_gene: TRBV18
j_gene: TRBJ1-1
CDR3aa: CASSKDRARAFF

v_gene: TRBV18
j_gene: TRBJ2-1
CDR3aa: CASSPRSQASVYNEQFF

v_gene: TRBV5-1
j_gene: TRBJ1-2
CDR3aa: CASSLPTGNYGYTF

v_gene: TRBV6-5
j_gene: TRBJ2-3
CDR3aa: CASSYSVADTQYF

v_gene: TRBV5-6
j_gene: TRBJ2-1
CDR3aa: CASSLRGAYNEQFF

v_gene: TRBV23-1
j_gene: TRBJ2-7
CDR3aa: CASSRRTSGGCYEQYF

v_gene: TRBV7-9
j_gene: TRBJ2-1
CDR3aa: CASSLSPGGSYNEQFF

v_gene: TRBV11-2
j_gene: TRBJ1-3
CDR3aa: CASSRDRVYTIYF

v_gene: TRBV25-1
j_gene: TRBJ1-1
CDR3aa: CASSDAGITEAFF

v_gene: TRBV9
j_gene: TRBJ1-1
CDR3aa: CASRPSGGIGAFF

v_gene: TRBV28
j_gene: TRBJ2-5
CDR3aa: CASSLPEGHEETQYF

v_gene: TRBV10-3
j_gene: TRBJ2-3
CDR3aa: CAIRWTGSTDTQYF

v_gene: TRBV6-6
j_gene: TRBJ1-1
CDR3aa: CASSYSTGGLGTEAFF

v_gene: TRBV5-1
j_gene: TRBJ2-2
CDR3aa: CASSLHPTGAGTGELFF

v_gene: TRBV15
j_gene: TRBJ1-3
CDR3aa: CATSKSPVGGKGDTIYF

v_gene: TRBV11-3
j_gene: TRBJ2-3
CDR3aa: CASSTRQGGGTDTQYF

v_gene: TRBV12-5
j_gene: TRBJ2-2
CDR3aa: CASGLYRVGTGELFF

v_gene: TRBV9
j_gene: TRBJ1-2
CDR3aa: CASSAFTGPSGYTF

v_gene: TRBV11-1
j_gene: TRBJ2-6
CDR3aa: CASSLATSGANVLTF

v_gene: TRBV5-4
j_gene: TRBJ1-1
CDR3aa: CASSYDREAFF

v_gene: TRBV19
j_gene: TRBJ2-1
CDR3aa: CASKVEGGRHNEQFF

v_gene: TRBV28
j_gene: TRBJ2-7
CDR3aa: CASSRQSFGQYF

v_gene: TRBV7-9
j_gene: TRBJ2-3
CDR3aa: CASSSAGTDTQYF

v_gene: TRBV19
j_gene: TRBJ1-6
CDR3aa: CASSMDSSYNSPLHF

v_gene: TRBV6-6
j_gene: TRBJ1-1
CDR3aa: CASSLVTVNTEAFF

v_gene: TRBV9
j_gene: TRBJ2-5
CDR3aa: CASSGVQETQYF

v_gene: TRBV6-5
j_gene: TRBJ2-1
CDR3aa: CASSYRGRGRNEQFF

v_gene: TRBV28
j_gene: TRBJ2-1
CDR3aa: CASSPREAGGHNEQFF

v_gene: TRBV11-1
j_gene: TRBJ2-3
CDR3aa: CASRPYPRQGDTDTQYF

v_gene: TRBV27
j_gene: TRBJ2-7
CDR3aa: CASSPEAGSSYEQYF

v_gene: TRBV5-4
j_gene: TRBJ1-1
CDR3aa: CASRYGTPGGQAFF

v_gene: TRBV4-1
j_gene: TRBJ2-7
CDR3aa: CASSPTPGGRYEQYF